The next 21 T cell receptor beta chains were all read from a single sample in a study of blood T cell repertoires in COVID-19. This table comes from immunoSEQ multiplex PCR, and its TCRdb copy is limited to in-frame clones, with some not included. Among some 230,000 clones, around 89% were seen once, and the ten largest hold 3.5%. Sequencing used PBMCs or T cells enriched from blood (not recorded which). These receptors all stem from a woman under 30 in a cohort exposed to, infected with or recovered from COVID-19 (not recorded which).

The chain employs TRBV10-3 and TRBJ1-4; D remains ambiguous. Trimming stripped 10 bases from V and 7 bases from J, with 16 bases between. CDR1 ENHRY and CDR2 SYGVKD come from the germline V gene. The CDR3 totals 13 residues. Written as DNA, the CDR3 is TGTGCCAGCCGCCGGCAGGAGGGTGAAAAACTGTTTTTT. Translating gives CASRRQEGEKLFF.

The V gene is TRBV21-1, the J gene TRBJ1-1. TRBV21-1 represents a pseudogene. The CDR3 totals 15 residues. CDR3 residues: CASSPPGLMNTEAFF. The CDR3, as DNA: TGTGCCAGCAGCCCTCCGGGACTCATGAACACTGAAGCTTTCTTT.

The chain carries TRBV7-8 and TRBJ1-1; 7 nucleotides match TRBD1. The CDR3 length is 14 residues. The J segment lost 4 bases and the V segment lost 2 bases, leaving 4 bases of the junction unmatched. Looked up from germline, CDR1 is SGHVS and CDR2 is FQNEAQ. CDR3 bases: TGTGCCAGCAGCTTACAGGGGGGACCCACTGAAGCTTTCTTT. Its translation: CASSLQGGPTEAFF.

V is TRBV5-1 and J is TRBJ2-7; 10 positions match TRBD1. CDR1 and CDR2 (germline): SGHRS, YFSETQ. The trim removed 2 bases at V and 7 bases at J, leaving 3 bases unmatched. The CDR3 has 13 residues. In DNA, the CDR3 is TGCGCCAGCAGCTTCGACAGGGGGCTGGAGCAGTACTTC. It encodes CASSFDRGLEQYF.

The chain links TRBV7-9 to TRBJ2-3; D may be TRBD2 (5 bases). V was trimmed by 2 bases and J by 1 base, leaving 16 bases between them. The CDR3 contains 17 residues. Germline CDR1 is SEHNR and CDR2 is FQNEAQ (reference sequence). CDR3 sequence: CASSLNFGVSGTDTQYF. The CDR3 nucleotides are TGTGCCAGCAGCTTAAATTTCGGGGTTTCGGGCACAGATACGCAGTATTTT.

This chain connects TRBV18 to TRBJ2-7; 10 bases agree with TRBD1. The CDR3 contains 14 residues. Germline CDR1 and CDR2: KGHSH and LQKENI. The ends lost 4 bases at V and 4 bases at J; junction bases unmatched: 4. CDR3 DNA sequence: TGTGCCAGCTCACTGGACAGGGGGTTATACGAGCAGTACTTC. It codes for CASSLDRGLYEQYF.

V is TRBV19 and J is TRBJ2-5; D not certain. Germline V CDR1 and CDR2: LNHDA, SQIVND (reference sequence). V was clipped by 4 bases and J by 3 bases, with 9 bases between them. This CDR3 has 13 residues. For the CDR3, the DNA is TGTGCCAGTAGTACCCTATTGAAAGAGACCCAGTACTTC. Its translation is CASSTLLKETQYF.

The chain has TRBV7-2 and TRBJ2-7, with TRBD2 matching over 11 bases. With 1 base clipped from V and 0 bases from J, the junction kept 8 bases outside the gene matches. Looked up from germline, CDR1 is SGHTA and CDR2 is FQGNSA. The CDR3 is 18 amino acids. CDR3 amino acids: CASSLGRGLAVSSYEQYF. As DNA, the CDR3 is TGTGCCAGCAGCTTAGGTAGGGGACTAGCGGTAAGCTCCTACGAGCAGTACTTC.

The gene calls are TRBV28 and TRBJ1-1, with D possibly TRBD1 on 5 matching bases. This CDR3 spans 15 amino acids. Between the trimmed V and J ends, which lost 5 bases and 6 bases, there was a span of 19 bases. Germline V gives CDR1 MDHEN, CDR2 SYDVKM. CDR3 loop: CASSPPDERGAEAFF. The CDR3 region has the DNA TGTGCCAGCAGTCCCCCCGACGAAAGGGGCGCTGAAGCTTTCTTT.

The chain joins TRBV5-6 to TRBJ2-5; TRBD1 matches at 8 bases. The CDR3 runs to 15 residues. Germline V gene data show CDR1 as SGHDT and CDR2 as YYEEEE. Trimming took 4 bases from V and 1 from J; bases not matched to a gene: 6. The CDR3 DNA reads TGTGCCAGCAGCCTATTAACAGGGGGCCAAGAGACCCAGTACTTC. This translates into CASSLLTGGQETQYF.

The rearrangement links TRBV7-2 to TRBJ2-3, with TRBD2 as a possible D gene (6 bases). Germline CDR1 and CDR2: SGHTA and FQGNSA. V lost 3 bases, J lost 2 bases, and 15 bases lay in between. CDR3 size: 16 residues. The chain's CDR3 is CASSFLSGTLTDTQYF. CDR3 DNA: TGTGCCAGCAGCTTCCTTAGCGGAACCCTCACAGATACGCAGTATTTT.

The chain carries TRBV5-1 and TRBJ1-2; 10 bases are shared with TRBD1. V lost 4 bases to trimming and J lost 6 bases; unmatched junction nucleotides: 6. CDR1 and CDR2 (germline): SGHRS, YFSETQ. The CDR3 sequence is 14 residues long. The CDR3 loop reads CASSAGDRGHGYTF. The CDR3 DNA sequence: TGCGCCAGCAGCGCCGGGGACAGGGGACATGGCTACACCTTC.

The chain joins TRBV7-6 to TRBJ1-4; TRBD1 agrees at 9 bases. J gave up 4 bases and V 0 bases, and 3 bases lay outside the gene matches. Germline CDR1 reads SGHVS; CDR2 reads FNYEAQ. The CDR3 has 16 residues. The CDR3 region is CASSLAAGQGNEKLFF. CDR3 DNA: TGTGCCAGCAGCTTAGCGGCGGGACAGGGTAATGAAAAACTGTTTTTT.

The DNA of the CDR3 is TGTGCCGTCATCGGGGGGTTAGGTGAAAAACTGTTTTTT. It codes for CAVIGGLGEKLFF. The V and J genes are TRBV7-9 and TRBJ1-4; maybe TRBD1 (5 bases). V was clipped by 11 bases and J by 7 bases, with 17 bases between them. This CDR3 comprises 13 residues. The germline gives CDR1 SEHNR, CDR2 FQNEAQ (reference sequence). The variable domain in full, with the rest retrieved from reference TRBV7-9 and TRBJ1-4, is DTGVSQNPRHKITKRGQNVTFRCDPISEHNRLYWYRQTLGQGPEFLTYFQNEAQLEKSRLLSDRFSAERPKGSFSTLEIQRTEQGDSAMYLCAVIGGLGEKLFFGSGTQLSVL.

The chain links TRBV6-5 to TRBJ2-5, with 11 bases aligning to TRBD2. This CDR3 comprises 14 residues. Trimming removed 9 bases from V and 5 bases from J; junction bases left unmatched: 8. Germline CDR1 reads MNHEY; CDR2 reads SVGAGI. The CDR3 DNA is TGTGCCAGAGGGACTAGCGGTTCCCCGGAGACCCAGTACTTC. Protein product: CARGTSGSPETQYF.

The chain carries TRBV24-1 and TRBJ2-5; 7 bases align to TRBD2. This CDR3 contains 16 residues. With V trimmed by 5 bases and J by 5 bases, 13 bases remained unmatched. Germline loops: CDR1 KGHDR, CDR2 SFDVKD. This CDR3 reads CATSGASGSVVETQYF. The DNA for the CDR3 is TGTGCCACCAGTGGGGCTAGCGGTAGCGTGGTGGAGACCCAGTACTTC.

This chain uses TRBV9 with TRBJ2-3; perhaps TRBD2 as D (6 bases). CDR3 length: 15 amino acids. Looked up from germline, CDR1 is SGDLS and CDR2 is YYNGEE. Trimming took off 2 bases at V and 1 base at J, with 11 bases between the two ends. The CDR3 loop is CASSVLGTGTDTQYF. The CDR3 DNA follows: TGTGCCAGCAGCGTCCTGGGGACTGGCACAGATACGCAGTATTTT.

The gene calls are TRBV18 and TRBJ1-1, with 7 bases identical to TRBD1. Germline assignment: CDR1 KGHSH and CDR2 LQKENI. This CDR3 has 15 residues. The V gene end was trimmed by 0 bases and the J gene end by 5 bases; junction bases not matched to a gene: 6. The CDR3 DNA reads as TGTGCCAGCTCACCACCGGGGCAGGGGGGTACTGAAGCTTTCTTT. It yields the protein CASSPPGQGGTEAFF.

V usage is TRBV5-4 and J usage is TRBJ2-7, with a possible D match to TRBD2 (6 bases). Germline V CDR1 and CDR2: SGHNT, YYREEE (reference sequence). Trimming took off 0 bases at V and 7 bases at J, with 11 bases between the two ends. The CDR3 totals 13 residues. In DNA form, the CDR3 reads TGTGCCAGCAGCTTGGCCGGGACTCAGGAGCAGTACTTC. Translated: CASSLAGTQEQYF.

V and J are TRBV5-1 and TRBJ2-3; 8 positions agree with TRBD1. V gave up 2 bases and J gave up 1 base; unmatched junction bases: 3. The V gene's germline CDR1 is SGHRS and CDR2 YFSETQ. This CDR3 region has 15 residues. As DNA, the CDR3 is TGCGCCAGCAGCTTTCAGGGGGCAGGCACAGATACGCAGTATTTT. Amino acids: CASSFQGAGTDTQYF.

This chain joins TRBV9 and TRBJ1-2, with D maybe TRBD1 (6 bases). V was trimmed by 5 bases and J by 2 bases, leaving 19 bases between them. This CDR3 region has 16 residues. Germline lookup yields CDR1 SGDLS and CDR2 YYNGEE. CDR3: CASSARGAGSNYGYTF. The DNA for the CDR3 is TGTGCCAGCAGTGCCAGGGGTGCAGGGTCGAACTATGGCTACACCTTC.